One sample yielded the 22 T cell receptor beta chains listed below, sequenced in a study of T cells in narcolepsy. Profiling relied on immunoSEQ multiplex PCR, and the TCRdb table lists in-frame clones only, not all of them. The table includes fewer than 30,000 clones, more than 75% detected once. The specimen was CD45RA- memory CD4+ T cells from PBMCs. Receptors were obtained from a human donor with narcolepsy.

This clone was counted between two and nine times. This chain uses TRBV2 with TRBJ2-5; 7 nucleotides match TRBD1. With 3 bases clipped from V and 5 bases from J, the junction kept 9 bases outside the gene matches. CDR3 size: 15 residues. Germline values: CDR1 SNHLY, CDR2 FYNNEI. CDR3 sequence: CASSEDMTGNETQYF. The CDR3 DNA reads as TGTGCCAGCAGTGAGGATATGACAGGGAACGAGACCCAGTACTTC.

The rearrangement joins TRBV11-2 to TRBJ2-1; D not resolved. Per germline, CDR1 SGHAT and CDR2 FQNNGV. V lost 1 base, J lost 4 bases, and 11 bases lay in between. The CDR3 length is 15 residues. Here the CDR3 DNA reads TGTGCCAGCAGCTTAGCAAGGGCGGCTTACAATGAGCAGTTCTTC. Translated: CASSLARAAYNEQFF. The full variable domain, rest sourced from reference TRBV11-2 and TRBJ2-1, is EAGVAQSPRYKIIEKRQSVAFWCNPISGHATLYWYQQILGQGPKLLIQFQNNGVVDDSQLPKDRFSAERLKGVDSTLKIQPAKLEDSAVYLCASSLARAAYNEQFFGPGTRLTVL.

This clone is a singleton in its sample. The CDR3, as DNA: TGTGCCATCAGTTCAACGCAGGGGGCGATGAACGAGCAGTACTTC. As protein: CAISSTQGAMNEQYF. This chain connects TRBV10-3 to TRBJ2-7; 8 nucleotides align to TRBD1. V lost 5 bases, J lost 5 bases, and 11 bases stayed unmatched. Germline V gives CDR1 ENHRY, CDR2 SYGVKD. The length of the CDR3 is 15 residues.

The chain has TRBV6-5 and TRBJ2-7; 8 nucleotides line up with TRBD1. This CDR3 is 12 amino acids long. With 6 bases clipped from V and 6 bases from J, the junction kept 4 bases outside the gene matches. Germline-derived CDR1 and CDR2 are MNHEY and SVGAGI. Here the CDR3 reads CASRETGGEQYV. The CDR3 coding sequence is TGTGCCAGCAGGGAAACAGGGGGCGAGCAGTACGTC.

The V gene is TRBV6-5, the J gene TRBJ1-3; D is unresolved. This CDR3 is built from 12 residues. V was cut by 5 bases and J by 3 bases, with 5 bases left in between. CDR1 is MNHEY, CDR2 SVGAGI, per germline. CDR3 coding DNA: TGTGCCAGCAGTGAATTTGGAAACACCATATATTTT. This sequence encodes CASSEFGNTIYF.

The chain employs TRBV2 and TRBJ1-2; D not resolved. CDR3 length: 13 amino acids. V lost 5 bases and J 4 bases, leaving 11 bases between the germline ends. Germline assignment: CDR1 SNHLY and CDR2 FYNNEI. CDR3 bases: TGTGCCAGCAGTAAGGACGGTTTCTATGGCTACACCTTC. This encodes CASSKDGFYGYTF.

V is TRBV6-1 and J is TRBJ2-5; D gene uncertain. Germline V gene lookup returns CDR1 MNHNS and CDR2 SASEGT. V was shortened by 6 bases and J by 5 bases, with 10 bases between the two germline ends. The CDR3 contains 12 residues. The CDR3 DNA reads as TGTGCCAGCAGCCTCCAGAAGGAGACCCAGTACTTC. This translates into CASSLQKETQYF.

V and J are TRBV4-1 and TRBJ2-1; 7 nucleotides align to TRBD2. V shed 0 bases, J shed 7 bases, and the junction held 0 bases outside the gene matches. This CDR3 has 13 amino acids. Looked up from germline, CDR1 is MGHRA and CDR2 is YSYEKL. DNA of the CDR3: TGCGCCAGCAGCCAAGAGGGGGGGAATGAGCAGTTCTTC. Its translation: CASSQEGGNEQFF.

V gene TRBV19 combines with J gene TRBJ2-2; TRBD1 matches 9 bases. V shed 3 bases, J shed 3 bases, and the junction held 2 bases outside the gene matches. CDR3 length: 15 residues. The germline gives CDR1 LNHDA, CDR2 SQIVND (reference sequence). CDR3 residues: CASSIGQGYTGELFF. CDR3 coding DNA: TGTGCCAGTAGTATCGGACAGGGGTACACCGGGGAGCTGTTTTTT.

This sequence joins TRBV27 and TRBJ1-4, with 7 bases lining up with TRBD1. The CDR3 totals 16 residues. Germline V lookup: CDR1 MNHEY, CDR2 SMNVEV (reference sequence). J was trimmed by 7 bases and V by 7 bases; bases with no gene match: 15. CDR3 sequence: CASNPEPGQAGEKLFF. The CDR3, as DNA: TGTGCCAGCAATCCTGAGCCCGGACAGGCAGGTGAAAAACTGTTTTTT.

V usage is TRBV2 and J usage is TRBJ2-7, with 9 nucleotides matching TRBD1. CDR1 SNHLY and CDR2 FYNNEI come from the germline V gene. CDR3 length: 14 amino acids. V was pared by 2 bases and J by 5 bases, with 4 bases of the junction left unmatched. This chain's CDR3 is CASSEFRTGDEQYV. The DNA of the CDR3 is TGTGCCAGCAGTGAATTCCGGACAGGGGACGAGCAGTACGTC.

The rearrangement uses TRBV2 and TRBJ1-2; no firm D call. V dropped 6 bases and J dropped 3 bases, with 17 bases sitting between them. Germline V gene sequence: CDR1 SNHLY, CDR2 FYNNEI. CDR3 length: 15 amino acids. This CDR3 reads CASSMEDGAYYGYTF. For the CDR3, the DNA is TGTGCCAGCAGCATGGAGGACGGAGCATACTATGGCTACACCTTC.

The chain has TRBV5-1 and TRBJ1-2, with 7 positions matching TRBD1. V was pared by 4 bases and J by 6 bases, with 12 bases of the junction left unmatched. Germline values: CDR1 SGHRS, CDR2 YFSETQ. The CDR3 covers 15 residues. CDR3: CASSPTPTGLDGYTF. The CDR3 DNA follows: TGCGCCAGCAGCCCTACCCCGACAGGGTTGGATGGCTACACCTTC.

This CDR3 reads CASSGAGNQPQHF. For the CDR3, the DNA is TGCGCCAGCAGTGGGGCGGGCAATCAGCCCCAGCATTTT. The chain has TRBV10-2 and TRBJ1-5, with D hard to call. Trimming pared 4 bases from V and 2 bases from J, leaving 6 bases between. This CDR3 has 13 amino acids. Germline lookup yields CDR1 WSHSY and CDR2 SAAADI.

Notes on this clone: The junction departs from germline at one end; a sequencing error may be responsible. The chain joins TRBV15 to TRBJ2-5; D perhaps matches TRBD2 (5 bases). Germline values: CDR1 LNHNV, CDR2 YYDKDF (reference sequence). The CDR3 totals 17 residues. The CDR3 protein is CATGRDPSLGSAKTQYF. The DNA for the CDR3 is TGTGCCACCGGCAGAGATCCCTCGCTGGGTAGCGCGAAGACCCAGTACTTC.

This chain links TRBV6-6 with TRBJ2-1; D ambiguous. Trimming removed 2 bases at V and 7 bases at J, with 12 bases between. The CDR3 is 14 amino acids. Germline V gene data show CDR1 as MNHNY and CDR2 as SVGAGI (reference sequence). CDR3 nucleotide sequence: TGTGCCAGCAGTTACGGATTAAATATAAATGAGCAGTTCTTC. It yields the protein CASSYGLNINEQFF.

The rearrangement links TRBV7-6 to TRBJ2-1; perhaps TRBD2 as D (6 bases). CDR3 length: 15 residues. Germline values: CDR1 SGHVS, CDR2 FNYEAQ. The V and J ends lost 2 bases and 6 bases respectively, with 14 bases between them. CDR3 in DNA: TGTGCCAGCAGCTTATCCGTAGTGGGAGGCAATGAGCAGTTCTTC. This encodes CASSLSVVGGNEQFF.

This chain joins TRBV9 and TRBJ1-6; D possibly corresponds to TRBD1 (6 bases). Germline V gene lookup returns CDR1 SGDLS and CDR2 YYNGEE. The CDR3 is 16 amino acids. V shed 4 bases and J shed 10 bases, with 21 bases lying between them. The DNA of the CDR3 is TGTGCCAGCAGCTTTCTTTCAGGGGCGGACGGATCACCCCTCCACTTT. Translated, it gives CASSFLSGADGSPLHF.

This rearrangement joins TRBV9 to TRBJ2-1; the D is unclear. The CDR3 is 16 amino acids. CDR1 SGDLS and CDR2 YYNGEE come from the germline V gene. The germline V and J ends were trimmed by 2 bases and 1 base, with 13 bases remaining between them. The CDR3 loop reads CASSVATIGSYNEQFF. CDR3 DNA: TGTGCCAGCAGCGTGGCCACAATAGGATCCTACAATGAGCAGTTCTTC.

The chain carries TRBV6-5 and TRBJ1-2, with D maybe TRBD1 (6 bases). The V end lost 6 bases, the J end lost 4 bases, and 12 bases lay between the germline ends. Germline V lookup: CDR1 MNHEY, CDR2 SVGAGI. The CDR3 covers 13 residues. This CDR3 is CASRPGQFYGYTF. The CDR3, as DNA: TGTGCCAGCAGACCCGGACAGTTCTATGGCTACACCTTC.

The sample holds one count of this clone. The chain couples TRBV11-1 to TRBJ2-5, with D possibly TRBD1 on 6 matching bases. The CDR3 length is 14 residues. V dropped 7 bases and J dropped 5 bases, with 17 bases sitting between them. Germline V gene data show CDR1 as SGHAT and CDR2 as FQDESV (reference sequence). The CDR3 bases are TGTGCCAGCAAAGGACAGCAACTTATGGAGACCCAGTACTTC. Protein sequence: CASKGQQLMETQYF.

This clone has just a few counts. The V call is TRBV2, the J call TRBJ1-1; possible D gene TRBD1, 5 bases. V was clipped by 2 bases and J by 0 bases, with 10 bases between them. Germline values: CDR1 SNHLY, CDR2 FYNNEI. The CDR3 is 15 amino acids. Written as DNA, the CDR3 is TGTGCCAGCAGTGAACTCCCGACAGTGAACACTGAAGCTTTCTTT. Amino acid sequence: CASSELPTVNTEAFF.